Many counts were recorded for the clone carrying this T cell receptor beta chain. One entry per CDR3 protein results from TCRdb running MiXCR on the RACE reads. The table records roughly 380,000 distinct CDR3 sequences, over 6% of them present only once. Germline values: CDR1 MNHEY, CDR2 SMNVEV (reference sequence). V lost 6 bases and J lost 4, with 19 bases in between. This CDR3 comprises 16 residues. This sample is part of a study of human T cells and chemical hapten exposure. Described time point: patch test 2, 6 weeks after DPC sensitization. Specified treatment: therapeutic diphenylcyclopropenone sensitization with weekly scalp DPC.

The genes are TRBV27 and TRBJ2-1; D assignment may be TRBD1 or TRBD2 (5 bases each). This sequence was found in a woman between 18 and 29 years old with alopecia areata. Some clones in this sample may be carry-over from other donors' samples. The sample here was whole blood, taken in connection with sensitization to the hapten diphenylcyclopropenone (DPC). Written as DNA, the CDR3 is TGTGCCAGCAGCCCTAATACCGGGACGCCATACAATGAGCAGTTCTTC. This translates into CASSPNTGTPYNEQFF.